This is a list of T cell receptor beta chains from one sample in a study of T cell repertoires in cytomegalovirus infection. TCRdb passed the reads through MiXCR, listing each CDR3 protein once. This table has 300,000 or so distinct CDR3 sequences, 9.6% appearing once. Specimen: PBMCs. These receptors were collected from a human donor in good health (CMV status not recorded). Some clones in this sample may be carry-over from other donors' samples. Each CDR3 is given with its conserved first and last residue. The order of the fields is clone size, J gene, D gene, V gene, CDR3 DNA, CDR3 protein. D genes are given only for firm matches. Part of the rows lack a size; the others show once, few, many or a class for expanded clones.

.,TRBJ1-4,.,TRBV25-1,TGTGCCAGCAGTGAAATGGCAGGGGAAAGCGAAAAACTGTTTTTT,CASSEMAGESEKLFF
many,TRBJ2-2,TRBD2,TRBV7-2,TGTGCCAGCACCCCCAAGGCGGCTAGCGGCGGGCGAAGAGCCGGGGAGCTGTTTTTT,CASTPKAASGGRRAGELFF
.,TRBJ2-3,.,TRBV7-9,TGTGCCAGCAGAACCCACCTCGCACGGAAAGGAGATACGCAGTATTTT,CASRTHLARKGDTQYF
many,TRBJ2-2,TRBD1,TRBV6-2/TRBV6-3,TGTGCCAGCAGTTACTACCAGGGGGCGACCGGGGAGCTGTTTTTT,CASSYYQGATGELFF
many,TRBJ1-2,.,TRBV7-9,TGTGCCAGCAGCAACCGGACCCTCCTGGGGGGCAACTATGGCTACACCTTC,CASSNRTLLGGNYGYTF
many,TRBJ2-5,TRBD1,TRBV19,TGTGCCAGCAGAACAGGGGGCGGCCAAGAGACCCAGTACTTC,CASRTGGGQETQYF
few,TRBJ2-1,.,TRBV29-1,TGCAGCGTCCATAGCGGAAATTCCTACAATGAGCAGTTCTTC,CSVHSGNSYNEQFF
many,TRBJ1-5,.,TRBV10-2,TGCGCCAGCAGGGGACACACGGGAAATCAGCCCCAGCATTTT,CASRGHTGNQPQHF
.,TRBJ1-3,.,TRBV29-1,TGCAGCGTTAACGGCTACTCTGGAAACACCATATATTTT,CSVNGYSGNTIYF
few,TRBJ1-3,.,TRBV2,TGTGCCAGCTGCCCAAGGAACAGGGCAGGAAACACCATATATTTT,CASCPRNRAGNTIYF
once,TRBJ2-1,.,TRBV6-6,TGTGCCAGCAGCCGACCTGCGGGACCTGAGCAGTTCTTC,CASSRPAGPEQFF
few,TRBJ2-4,.,TRBV20-1,TGCAGTGCGATAGGGGGGGGTTTAGCCAAAAACATTCAGTACTTC,CSAIGGGLAKNIQYF
few,TRBJ2-1,TRBD1,TRBV7-9,TGTGCCAGCAGCTTAGACCCGGGACAGGGGGCCAATGAGCAGTTCTTC,CASSLDPGQGANEQFF
many,TRBJ2-5,TRBD1,TRBV20-1,TGCAGTGCGAAAGGGGACAGAAAAGAGACCCAGTACTTC,CSAKGDRKETQYF
.,TRBJ2-7,TRBD2,TRBV20-1,TGCAGTGCTAGAGATTCCCAGCGGGGGGTCCCGTACGAGCAGTACTTC,CSARDSQRGVPYEQYF
many,TRBJ2-6,.,TRBV20-1,TGCAGTGCTCTTGCTGGGGCCAACGTCCTGACTTTC,CSALAGANVLTF
few,TRBJ1-2,.,TRBV20-1,TGCAGTGCTAGAGATAATGGCTACACCTTC,CSARDNGYTF
many,TRBJ2-3,TRBD1,TRBV7-2,TGTGCCAGCAGCTCTACGACAGGGTGGGATACGCAGTATTTT,CASSSTTGWDTQYF
many,TRBJ2-1,.,TRBV7-2,TGTGCCAGCGGCGGGAATGAGCAGTTCTTC,CASGGNEQFF
many,TRBJ1-5,TRBD1,TRBV12-3/TRBV12-4,TGTGCCAGCAGTCCCGCCGACAGGGTCAGCAATCAGCCCCAGCATTTT,CASSPADRVSNQPQHF